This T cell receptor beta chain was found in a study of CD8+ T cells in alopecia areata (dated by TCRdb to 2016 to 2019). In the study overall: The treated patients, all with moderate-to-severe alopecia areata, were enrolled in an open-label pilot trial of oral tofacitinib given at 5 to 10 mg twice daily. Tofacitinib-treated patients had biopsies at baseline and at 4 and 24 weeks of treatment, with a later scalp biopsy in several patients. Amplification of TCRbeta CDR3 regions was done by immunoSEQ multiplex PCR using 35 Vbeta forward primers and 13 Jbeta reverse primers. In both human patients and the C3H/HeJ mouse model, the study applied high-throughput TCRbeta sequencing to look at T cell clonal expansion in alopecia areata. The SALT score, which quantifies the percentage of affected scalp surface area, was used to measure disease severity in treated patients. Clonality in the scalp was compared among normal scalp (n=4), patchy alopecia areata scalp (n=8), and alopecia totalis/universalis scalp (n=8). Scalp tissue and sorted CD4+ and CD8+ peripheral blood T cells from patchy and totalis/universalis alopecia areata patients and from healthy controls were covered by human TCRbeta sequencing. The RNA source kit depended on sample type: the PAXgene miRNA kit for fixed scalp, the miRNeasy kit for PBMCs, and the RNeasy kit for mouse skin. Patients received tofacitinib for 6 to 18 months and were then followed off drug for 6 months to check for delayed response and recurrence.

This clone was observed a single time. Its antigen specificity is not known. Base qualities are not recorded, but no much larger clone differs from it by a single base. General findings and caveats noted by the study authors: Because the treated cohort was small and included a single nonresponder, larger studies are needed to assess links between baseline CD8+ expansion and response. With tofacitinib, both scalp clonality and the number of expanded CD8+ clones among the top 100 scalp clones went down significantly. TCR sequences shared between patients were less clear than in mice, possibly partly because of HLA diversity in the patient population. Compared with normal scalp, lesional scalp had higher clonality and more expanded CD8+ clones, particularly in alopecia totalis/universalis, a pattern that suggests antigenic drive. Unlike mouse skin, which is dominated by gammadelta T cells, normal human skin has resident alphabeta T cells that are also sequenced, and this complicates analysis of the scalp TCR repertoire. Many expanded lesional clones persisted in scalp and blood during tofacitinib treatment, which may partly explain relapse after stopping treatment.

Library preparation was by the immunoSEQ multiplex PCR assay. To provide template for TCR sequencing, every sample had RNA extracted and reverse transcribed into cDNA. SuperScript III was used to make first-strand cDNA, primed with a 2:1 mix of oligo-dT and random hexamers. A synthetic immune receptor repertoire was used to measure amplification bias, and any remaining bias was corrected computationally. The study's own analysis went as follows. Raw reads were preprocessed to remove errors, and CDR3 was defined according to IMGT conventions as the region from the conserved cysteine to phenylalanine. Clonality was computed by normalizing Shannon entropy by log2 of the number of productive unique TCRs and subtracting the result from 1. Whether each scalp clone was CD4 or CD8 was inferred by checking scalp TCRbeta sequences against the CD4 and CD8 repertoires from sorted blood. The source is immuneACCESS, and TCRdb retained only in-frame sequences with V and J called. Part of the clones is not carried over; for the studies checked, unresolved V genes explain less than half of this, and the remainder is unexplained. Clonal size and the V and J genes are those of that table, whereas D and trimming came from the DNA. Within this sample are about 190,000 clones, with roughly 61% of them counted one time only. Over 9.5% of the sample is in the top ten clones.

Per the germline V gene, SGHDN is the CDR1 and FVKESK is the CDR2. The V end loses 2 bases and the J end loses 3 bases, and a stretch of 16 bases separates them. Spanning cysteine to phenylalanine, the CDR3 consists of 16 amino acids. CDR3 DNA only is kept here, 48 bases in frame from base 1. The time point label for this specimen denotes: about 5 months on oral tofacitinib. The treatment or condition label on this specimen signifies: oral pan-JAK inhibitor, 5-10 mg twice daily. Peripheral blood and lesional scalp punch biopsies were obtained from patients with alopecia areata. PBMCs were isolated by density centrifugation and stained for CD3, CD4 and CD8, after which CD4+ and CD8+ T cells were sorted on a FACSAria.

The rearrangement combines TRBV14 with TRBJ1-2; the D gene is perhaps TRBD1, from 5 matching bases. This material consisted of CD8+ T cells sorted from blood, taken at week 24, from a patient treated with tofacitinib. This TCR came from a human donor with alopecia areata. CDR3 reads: CASSQPEQDSDYGYTF. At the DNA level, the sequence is TGTGCCAGCAGCCAACCTGAACAGGATTCGGACTATGGCTACACCTTC. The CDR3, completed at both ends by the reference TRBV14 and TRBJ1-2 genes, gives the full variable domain EAGVTQFPSHSVIEKGQTVTLRCDPISGHDNLYWYRRVMGKEIKFLLHFVKESKQDESGMPNNRFLAERTGGTYSTLKVQPAELEDSGVYFCASSQPEQDSDYGYTFGSGTRLTVV.